The 5 T cell receptor beta chains below all came from one sample that was sequenced in a study of CD8 T cells in Susac syndrome. An input of about 0.5 to 1 ug of RNA was subjected to reverse transcription using random hexamers. A single record per CDR3 protein comes from TCRdb applying MiXCR to the immunoSEQ multiplex PCR reads. The table includes just over 150,000 distinct CDR3 sequences, approximately 95% detected once. The specimen was CD4+ T cells from PBMCs. All receptors come from a human donor with Susac syndrome.

The V and J genes are TRBV29-1 and TRBJ2-7; TRBD1 aligns across 12 bases. Germline V CDR1 and CDR2: SQVTM, ANQGSEA. This CDR3 spans 16 amino acids. After removal of 1 base from V and 4 bases from J, the junction contained 8 bases not matched to a gene. The CDR3 region has the DNA TGCAGCGTTGAAGTCTACGGGACAGGGGGCACGTACGAGCAGTACTTC. Protein product: CSVEVYGTGGTYEQYF.

The rearrangement uses TRBV6-6 and TRBJ1-1, with D possibly being TRBD1 (6 bases). The CDR3 loop spans 14 amino acids. Germline-derived CDR1 and CDR2 are MNHNY and SVGAGI (reference sequence). Trimming left V 7 bases short and J 2 bases short, with 14 bases between. DNA for the CDR3: TGTGCCAGCACCCCAGGGGCGATAAACACTGAAGCTTTCTTT. Translated, it gives CASTPGAINTEAFF.

This clonotype was recorded only once. V gene TRBV29-1 combines with J gene TRBJ2-2; weak D call: TRBD2 (6 bases). V lost 5 bases to trimming and J lost 1 base, with 14 bases between them. The CDR3 runs to 15 residues. Germline V lookup: CDR1 SQVTM, CDR2 ANQGSEA. CDR3 protein: CSVLHGRGNTGELFF. The DNA for the CDR3 is TGCAGCGTTCTTCATGGGCGGGGGAACACCGGGGAGCTGTTTTTT.

The genes are TRBV25-1 and TRBJ2-7; TRBD1 matches at 8 bases. Germline CDR1 MGHDK, CDR2 SYGVNS. J gave up 9 bases and V 3 bases, and 13 bases lay outside the gene matches. CDR3 length: 15 amino acids. The CDR3 DNA reads TGTGCCAGCAGTGATACTGGGACAGGTAGACTGTCGCAGTACTTC. It translates to CASSDTGTGRLSQYF.

The chain couples TRBV6-2 or TRBV6-3 to TRBJ2-5; TRBD2 agrees at 12 bases. The CDR3 is 16 amino acids. Germline trimming cut 0 bases from V and 7 bases from J; bases unmatched to any gene: 6. Germline CDR1 MNHEY, CDR2 SVGEGT. The CDR3 coding sequence is TGTGCCAGCAGTTACTCGAGAGGACTAGCGGGGCCGACCCAGTACTTC. This codes for CASSYSRGLAGPTQYF.